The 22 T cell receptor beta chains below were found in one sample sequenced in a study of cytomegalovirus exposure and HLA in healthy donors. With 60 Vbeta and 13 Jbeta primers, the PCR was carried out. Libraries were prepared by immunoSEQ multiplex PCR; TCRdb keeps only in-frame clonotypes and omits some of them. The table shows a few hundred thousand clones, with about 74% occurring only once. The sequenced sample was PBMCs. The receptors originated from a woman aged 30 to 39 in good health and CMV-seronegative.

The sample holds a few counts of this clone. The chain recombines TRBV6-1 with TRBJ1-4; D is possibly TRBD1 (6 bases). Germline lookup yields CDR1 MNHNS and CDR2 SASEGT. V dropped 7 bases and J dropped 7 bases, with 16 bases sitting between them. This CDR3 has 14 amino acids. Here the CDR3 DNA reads TGTGCCAGCAATTCCCAGGGGACGGGTGAAAAACTGTTTTTT. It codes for CASNSQGTGEKLFF.

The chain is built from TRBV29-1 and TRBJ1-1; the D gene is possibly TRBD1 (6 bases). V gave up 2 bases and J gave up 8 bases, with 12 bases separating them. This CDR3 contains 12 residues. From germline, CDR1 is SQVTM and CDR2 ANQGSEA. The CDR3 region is CSVESTGIEAFF. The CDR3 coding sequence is TGCAGCGTTGAAAGTACAGGGATAGAAGCTTTCTTT.

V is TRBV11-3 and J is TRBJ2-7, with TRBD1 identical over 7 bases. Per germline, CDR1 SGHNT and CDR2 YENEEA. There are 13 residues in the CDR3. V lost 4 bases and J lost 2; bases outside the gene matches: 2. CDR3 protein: CASSSGQTYEQYF. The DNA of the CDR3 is TGTGCCAGCAGCTCGGGACAGACCTACGAGCAGTACTTC.

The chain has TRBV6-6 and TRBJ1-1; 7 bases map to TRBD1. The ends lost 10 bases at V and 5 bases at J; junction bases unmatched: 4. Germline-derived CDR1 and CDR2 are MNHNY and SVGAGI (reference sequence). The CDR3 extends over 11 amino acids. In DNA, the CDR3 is TGTGCCACCAAGACAGGGACTGAAGCTTTCTTT. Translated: CATKTGTEAFF.

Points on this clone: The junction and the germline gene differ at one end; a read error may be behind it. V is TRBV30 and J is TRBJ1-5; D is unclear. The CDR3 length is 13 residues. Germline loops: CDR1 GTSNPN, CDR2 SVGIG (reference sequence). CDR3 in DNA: TGTGCCCACGGCGGTCATAGCAATAAGCCCCAGCATTTT. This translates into CAHGGHSNKPQHF.

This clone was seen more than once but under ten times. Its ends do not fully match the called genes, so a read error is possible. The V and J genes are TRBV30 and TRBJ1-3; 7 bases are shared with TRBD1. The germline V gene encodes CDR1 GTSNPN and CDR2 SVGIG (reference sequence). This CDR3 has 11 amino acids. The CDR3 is CAWSLTGERDF. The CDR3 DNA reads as TGTGCCTGGAGCCTAACAGGGGAAAGAGATTTT.

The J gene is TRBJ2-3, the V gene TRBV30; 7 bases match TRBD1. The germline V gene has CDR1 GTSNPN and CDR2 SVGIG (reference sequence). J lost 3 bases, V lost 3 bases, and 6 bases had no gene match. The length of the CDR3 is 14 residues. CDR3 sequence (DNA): TGTGCCTGGAGGAACAGGGGATCAACAGATACGCAGTATTTT. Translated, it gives CAWRNRGSTDTQYF.

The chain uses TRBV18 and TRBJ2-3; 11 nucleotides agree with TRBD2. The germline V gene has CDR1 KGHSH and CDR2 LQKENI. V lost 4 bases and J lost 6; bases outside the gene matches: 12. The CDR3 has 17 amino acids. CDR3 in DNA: TGTGCCAGCTCACTCTATAGCGGGGGGGTCCCCGCGGATACGCAGTATTTT. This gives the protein CASSLYSGGVPADTQYF.

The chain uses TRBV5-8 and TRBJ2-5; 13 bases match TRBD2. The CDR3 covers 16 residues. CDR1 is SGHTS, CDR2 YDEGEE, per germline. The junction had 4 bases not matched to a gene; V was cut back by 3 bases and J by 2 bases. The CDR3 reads CASSSRLAGGQETQYF. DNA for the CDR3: TGTGCCAGCAGCTCCCGACTAGCGGGGGGACAAGAGACCCAGTACTTC.

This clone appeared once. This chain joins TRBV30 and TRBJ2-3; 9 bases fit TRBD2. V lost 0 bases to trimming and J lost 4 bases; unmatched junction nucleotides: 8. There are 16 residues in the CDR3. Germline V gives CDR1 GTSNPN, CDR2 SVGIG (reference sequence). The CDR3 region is CAWSVSLAGLADTQYF. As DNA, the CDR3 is TGTGCCTGGAGTGTGTCGCTAGCGGGATTGGCAGATACGCAGTATTTT.

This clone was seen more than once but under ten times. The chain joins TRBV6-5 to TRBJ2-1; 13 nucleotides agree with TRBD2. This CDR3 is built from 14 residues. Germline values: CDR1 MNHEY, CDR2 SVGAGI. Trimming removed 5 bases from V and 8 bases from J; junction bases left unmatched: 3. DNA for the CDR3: TGTGCCAGCAGTCGGACTAGCGGGGGAGATGAGCAGTTCTTC. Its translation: CASSRTSGGDEQFF.

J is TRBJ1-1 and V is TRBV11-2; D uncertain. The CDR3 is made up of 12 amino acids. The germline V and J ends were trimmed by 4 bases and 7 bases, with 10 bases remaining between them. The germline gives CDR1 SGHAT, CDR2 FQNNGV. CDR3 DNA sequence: TGTGCCAGCAGCTCTCCCGGCGGTGAAGCTTTCTTT. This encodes CASSSPGGEAFF.

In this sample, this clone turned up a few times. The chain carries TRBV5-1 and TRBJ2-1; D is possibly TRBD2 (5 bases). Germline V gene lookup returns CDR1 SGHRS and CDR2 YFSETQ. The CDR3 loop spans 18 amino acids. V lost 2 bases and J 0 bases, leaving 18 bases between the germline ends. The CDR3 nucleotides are TGCGCCAGCAGCTTTTTAATGACGGGGAGCGGCTCCTACAATGAGCAGTTCTTC. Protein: CASSFLMTGSGSYNEQFF.

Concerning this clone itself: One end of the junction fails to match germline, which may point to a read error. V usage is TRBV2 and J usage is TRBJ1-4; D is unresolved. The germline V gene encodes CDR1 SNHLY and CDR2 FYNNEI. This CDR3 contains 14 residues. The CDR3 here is CAGSETTVNEKLFF. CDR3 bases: TGTGCCGGCAGTGAAACCACAGTTAATGAAAAACTGTTTTTT.

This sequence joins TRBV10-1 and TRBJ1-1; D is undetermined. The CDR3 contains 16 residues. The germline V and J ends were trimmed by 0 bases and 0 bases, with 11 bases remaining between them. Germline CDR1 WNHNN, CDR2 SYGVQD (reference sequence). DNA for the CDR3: TGCGCCAGCAGTGAGTCGCCGAGCACAGTGAACACTGAAGCTTTCTTT. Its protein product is CASSESPSTVNTEAFF.

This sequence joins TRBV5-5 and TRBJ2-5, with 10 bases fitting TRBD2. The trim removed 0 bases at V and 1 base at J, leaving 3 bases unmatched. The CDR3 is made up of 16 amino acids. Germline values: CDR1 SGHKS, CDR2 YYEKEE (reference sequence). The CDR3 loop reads CASSLEIAGGQETQYF. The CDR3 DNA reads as TGTGCCAGCAGCTTGGAAATAGCGGGAGGCCAAGAGACCCAGTACTTC.

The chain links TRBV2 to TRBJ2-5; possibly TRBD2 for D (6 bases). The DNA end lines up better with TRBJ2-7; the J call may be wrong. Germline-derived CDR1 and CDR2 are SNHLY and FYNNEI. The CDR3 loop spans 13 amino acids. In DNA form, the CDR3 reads TGTGCCAGCAGTGAAGCGGGCGGGAACGAGCAGTACTTC. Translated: CASSEAGGNEQYF.

For the CDR3, the DNA is TGTGCCAGCAGCGTCGGCGGGGCCGTAGGCAAAAACATTCAGTACTTC. As protein: CASSVGGAVGKNIQYF. The V and J genes are TRBV7-3 and TRBJ2-4; D possibly corresponds to TRBD2 (6 bases). CDR1 is SGHTA and CDR2 is FQGTGA in the germline V gene. CDR3 length equals 16 residues. V dropped 5 bases and J dropped 3 bases, with 17 bases sitting between them. The full variable domain, in which reference TRBV7-3 and TRBJ2-4 provide the parts outside the CDR3, is GAGVSQTPSNKVTEKGKYVELRCDPISGHTALYWYRQSLGQGPEFLIYFQGTGAADDSGLPNDRFFAVRPEGSVSTLKIQRTERGDSAVYLCASSVGGAVGKNIQYFGAGTRLSVL.

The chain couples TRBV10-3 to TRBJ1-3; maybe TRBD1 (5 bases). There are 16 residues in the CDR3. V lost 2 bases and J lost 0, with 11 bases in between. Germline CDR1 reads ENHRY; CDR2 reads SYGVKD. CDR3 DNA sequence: TGTGCCATCAGTGAGGTGGAGGGGATCTCTGGAAACACCATATATTTT. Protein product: CAISEVEGISGNTIYF.

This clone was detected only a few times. CDR3 in DNA: TGTGCCACCAGCAGAGGAAGCGGGGGGGCCGGGGAGCTGTTTTTT. The encoded protein is CATSRGSGGAGELFF. J is TRBJ2-2 and V is TRBV15; 10 bases map to TRBD2. The CDR3 runs 15 residues. CDR1 and CDR2 from the germline V gene are LNHNV and YYDKDF (reference sequence). V lost 1 base to trimming and J lost 6 bases; unmatched junction nucleotides: 2. The full variable domain, rest sourced from reference TRBV15 and TRBJ2-2, is DAMVIQNPRYQVTQFGKPVTLSCSQTLNHNVMYWYQQKSSQAPKLLFHYYDKDFNNEADTPDNFQSRRPNTSFCFLDIRSPGLGDTAMYLCATSRGSGGAGELFFGEGSRLTVL.

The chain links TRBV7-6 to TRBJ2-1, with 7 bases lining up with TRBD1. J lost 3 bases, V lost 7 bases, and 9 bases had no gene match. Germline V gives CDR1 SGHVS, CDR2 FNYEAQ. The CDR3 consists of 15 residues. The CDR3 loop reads CASISRTGNYNEQFF. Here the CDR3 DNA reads TGTGCCAGCATTTCTCGGACAGGCAACTACAATGAGCAGTTCTTC. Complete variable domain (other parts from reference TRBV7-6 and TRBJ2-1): GAGVSQSPRYKVTKRGQDVALRCDPISGHVSLYWYRQALGQGPEFLTYFNYEAQQDKSGLPNDRFSAERPEGSISTLTIQRTEQRDSAMYRCASISRTGNYNEQFFGPGTRLTVL.

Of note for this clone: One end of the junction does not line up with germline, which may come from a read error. In nucleotides, the CDR3 is TGCGACAGCAGCTTTAGTTCTAGCGGGGGAACGCAAGAGACCCAGTACTTC. It is translated as CDSSFSSSGGTQETQYF. V usage is TRBV5-1 and J usage is TRBJ2-5, with TRBD2 identical over 10 bases. Germline lookup yields CDR1 SGHRS and CDR2 YFSETQ. The CDR3 consists of 17 residues.